The 6 T cell receptor beta chains presented below share a single source sample, sequenced in a study of cytomegalovirus exposure and HLA in healthy donors. The data were produced by immunoSEQ multiplex PCR, yet TCRdb's version contains in-frame clones alone and is incomplete. The table shows 120,000 or so clones, with roughly 95% occurring only once. The material sequenced was PBMCs. These receptors were taken from a man aged 18 to 30 in good health and CMV-seronegative.

This chain uses TRBV4-3 with TRBJ2-1, with 13 positions matching TRBD2. The V and J ends lost 1 base and 7 bases, in that order; junction bases with no gene match: 7. The CDR3 consists of 17 residues. Germline V gene data show CDR1 as LGHNA and CDR2 as YSLEER. The CDR3, as DNA: TGCGCCAGCAGCCAAGCCCTGGGACTAGCGGGACGGAATGAGCAGTTCTTC. It specifies CASSQALGLAGRNEQFF.

The genes are TRBV4-1 and TRBJ1-5; D remains unclear. The CDR3 has 18 residues. From germline, CDR1 is MGHRA and CDR2 YSYEKL. Trimming took 1 base from V and 0 from J, leaving 16 bases between them. The CDR3 DNA reads TGCGCCAGCAGCCAAGTCCAGACTGTCGACTATAGCAATCAGCCCCAGCATTTT. This gives the protein CASSQVQTVDYSNQPQHF.

The V call is TRBV27, the J call TRBJ1-1, with D perhaps matching TRBD1 (5 bases). Trimming removed 10 bases from V and 3 bases from J, with 18 bases in between. Germline assignment: CDR1 MNHEY and CDR2 SMNVEV (reference sequence). CDR3 length: 14 amino acids. Here the CDR3 DNA reads TGTGCCACCAAGAACCAAAGACAGCACACTGAAGCTTTCTTT. Its protein product is CATKNQRQHTEAFF.

This clone appeared a few times. V usage is TRBV27 and J usage is TRBJ2-7; a weak D match, TRBD1 (6 bases). V dropped 6 bases and J dropped 2 bases, with 17 bases sitting between them. CDR3 length equals 15 residues. Germline V lookup: CDR1 MNHEY, CDR2 SMNVEV (reference sequence). CDR3 in DNA: TGTGCCAGCAGCCGACCGGGGACACCTCCCTACGAGCAGTACTTC. Its protein is CASSRPGTPPYEQYF.

The chain is built from TRBV4-3 and TRBJ2-7; D is unresolved. The germline gives CDR1 LGHNA, CDR2 YSLEER. The CDR3 consists of 15 residues. V lost 1 base and J lost 0, with 10 bases in between. DNA of the CDR3: TGCGCCAGCAGCCAAGGTCGCGTAAGCTCCTACGAGCAGTACTTC. Amino acid sequence: CASSQGRVSSYEQYF.

The chain has TRBV18 and TRBJ1-2, with D maybe TRBD1 (6 bases). The V gene lost 6 bases and the J gene lost 3 bases, with 14 bases spanning the gap. CDR1 and CDR2 (germline): KGHSH, LQKENI. The CDR3 is 14 amino acids. CDR3 region: CASSPRQADYGYTF. The DNA for the CDR3 is TGTGCCAGCTCCCCCCGACAGGCCGACTATGGCTACACCTTC.